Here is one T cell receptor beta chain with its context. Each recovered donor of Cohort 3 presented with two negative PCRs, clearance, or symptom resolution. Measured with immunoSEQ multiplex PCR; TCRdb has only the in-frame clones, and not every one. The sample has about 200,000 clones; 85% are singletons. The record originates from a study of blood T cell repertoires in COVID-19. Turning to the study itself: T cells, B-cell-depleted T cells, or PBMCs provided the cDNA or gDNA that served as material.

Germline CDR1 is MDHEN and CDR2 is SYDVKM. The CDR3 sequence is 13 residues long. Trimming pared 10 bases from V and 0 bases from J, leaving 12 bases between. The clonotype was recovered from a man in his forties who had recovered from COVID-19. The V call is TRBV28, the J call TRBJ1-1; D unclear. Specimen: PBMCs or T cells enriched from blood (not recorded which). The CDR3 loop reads CAIATYMNTEAFF. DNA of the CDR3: TGTGCCATTGCGACATATATGAACACTGAAGCTTTCTTT.